What follows are 14 T cell receptor beta chains derived from one specimen sequenced in a study of cytomegalovirus exposure and HLA in healthy donors. The method was immunoSEQ multiplex PCR; TCRdb's version includes in-frame clones alone and lacks a portion of them. The sample includes more than 95,000 clones, 88% of them seen just once. What was sequenced was PBMCs. Every receptor here comes from a man younger than 35 in good health and CMV-seropositive.

The V gene is TRBV11-2, the J gene TRBJ2-7; TRBD1 matches at 7 bases. The ends lost 5 bases at V and 4 bases at J; junction bases unmatched: 11. Germline CDR1 is SGHAT and CDR2 is FQNNGV. The length of the CDR3 is 15 residues. CDR3 protein: CASSPRTGKLYEQYF. The CDR3 nucleotides are TGTGCCAGCAGCCCCCGGACAGGCAAGCTTTACGAGCAGTACTTC.

This clone was seen once. The chain combines TRBV2 with TRBJ2-2, with TRBD1 matching 8 bases. V was pared by 8 bases and J by 1 base, with 9 bases of the junction left unmatched. From germline, CDR1 is SNHLY and CDR2 FYNNEI. The CDR3 extends over 16 amino acids. The CDR3 sequence is CASRNSGTGNTGELFF. As DNA, the CDR3 is TGTGCCAGCCGAAACTCCGGGACAGGGAACACCGGGGAGCTGTTTTTT.

V is TRBV2 and J is TRBJ2-5; D gene ambiguous. CDR1 is SNHLY, CDR2 FYNNEI, per germline. Trimming pared 6 bases from V and 5 bases from J, leaving 4 bases between. The length of the CDR3 is 10 residues. In DNA form, the CDR3 reads TGTGCCAGCAGCCGGGAGACCCAGTACTTC. This sequence encodes CASSRETQYF.

This chain connects TRBV29-1 to TRBJ2-1; D call uncertain. This CDR3 has 13 amino acids. Trimming removed 0 bases at V and 0 bases at J, with 3 bases between. The germline CDR1 and CDR2 sequences are SQVTM and ANQGSEA. As DNA, the CDR3 is TGCAGCGTTGAAGAGTACTCCTACAATGAGCAGTTCTTC. Residues: CSVEEYSYNEQFF.

The chain couples TRBV5-1 to TRBJ2-2, with 7 bases identical to TRBD1. The CDR3 contains 17 residues. V gave up 4 bases and J gave up 5 bases; unmatched junction bases: 14. The germline V gene has CDR1 SGHRS and CDR2 YFSETQ. The CDR3 region has the DNA TGCGCCAGCAGCCTAGACAGGGAGAAAGTGGAAACCGGGGAGCTGTTTTTT. It encodes CASSLDREKVETGELFF. The variable domain in full, with the rest retrieved from reference TRBV5-1 and TRBJ2-2, is KAGVTQTPRYLIKTRGQQVTLSCSPISGHRSVSWYQQTPGQGLQFLFEYFSETQRNKGNFPGRFSGRQFSNSRSEMNVSTLELGDSALYLCASSLDREKVETGELFFGEGSRLTVL.

In regard to this clone: Other DNA sequences in this specimen translate into the identical CDR3. The chain links TRBV19 to TRBJ1-5, with 7 bases that match TRBD1. After removal of 6 bases from V and 2 bases from J, the junction contained 1 base not matched to a gene. The germline V gene has CDR1 LNHDA and CDR2 SQIVND (reference sequence). The CDR3 sequence is 13 residues long. The CDR3 is CASRTGGNQPQHF. In DNA form, the CDR3 reads TGTGCCAGTAGAACAGGGGGCAATCAGCCCCAGCATTTT.

J is TRBJ2-1 and V is TRBV25-1; D is possibly TRBD2 (6 bases). V dropped 3 bases and J dropped 5 bases, with 14 bases sitting between them. Germline V lookup: CDR1 MGHDK, CDR2 SYGVNS. The CDR3 runs to 15 residues. The CDR3 loop reads CASSEEGQRHNEQFF. The CDR3 coding sequence is TGTGCCAGCAGTGAGGAGGGGCAGAGACACAATGAGCAGTTCTTC.

The chain has TRBV29-1 and TRBJ1-2; 10 bases are shared with TRBD1. This CDR3 is built from 14 residues. CDR1 SQVTM and CDR2 ANQGSEA come from the germline V gene. With 5 bases clipped from V and 3 bases from J, the junction kept 6 bases outside the gene matches. The CDR3 sequence: CSVLPGQGDYGYTF. The CDR3 DNA reads as TGCAGCGTTCTCCCCGGACAGGGGGACTATGGCTACACCTTC.

The J gene is TRBJ2-7, the V gene TRBV23-1; 9 nucleotides line up with TRBD1. TRBV23-1 has ORF status, its function being uncertain. The V and J ends lost 0 bases and 5 bases, in that order; junction bases with no gene match: 2. The CDR3 loop spans 14 amino acids. CDR3 nucleotides: TGCGCCAGCAGTCAATCGGGGACAGGGAACGAGCAGTACTTC. This translates into CASSQSGTGNEQYF.

The CDR3 DNA reads TGTGCCAGCCAAGGGGGTCCGCCGCAAGAGACCCAGTACTTC. Its protein product is CASQGGPPQETQYF. V and J are TRBV2 and TRBJ2-5; D is perhaps TRBD1 (6 bases). The germline V gene encodes CDR1 SNHLY and CDR2 FYNNEI. The CDR3 is 14 residues long. Between the trimmed V and J ends, which lost 8 bases and 2 bases, there was a span of 15 bases.

The V gene is TRBV6-1, the J gene TRBJ2-1, with a tentative D call TRBD1 (6 bases). The CDR3 loop spans 12 amino acids. The V end lost 6 bases, the J end lost 6 bases, and 9 bases lay between the germline ends. Germline loops: CDR1 MNHNS, CDR2 SASEGT. CDR3 in DNA: TGTGCCAGCAGAACGACAGGCAATGAGCAGTTCTTC. This translates into CASRTTGNEQFF.

V is TRBV14 and J is TRBJ2-7, with D perhaps matching TRBD2 (5 bases). Germline V CDR1 and CDR2: SGHDN, FVKESK. The V gene lost 1 base and the J gene lost 1 base, with 14 bases spanning the gap. This CDR3 has 16 amino acids. CDR3 sequence reads: CASSQVRGHGSYEQYF. The DNA of the CDR3 is TGTGCCAGCAGCCAAGTCCGAGGGCATGGTTCCTACGAGCAGTACTTC. The full variable domain, with the rest looked up from reference TRBV14 and TRBJ2-7, is EAGVTQFPSHSVIEKGQTVTLRCDPISGHDNLYWYRRVMGKEIKFLLHFVKESKQDESGMPNNRFLAERTGGTYSTLKVQPAELEDSGVYFCASSQVRGHGSYEQYFGPGTRLTVT.

The chain joins TRBV9 to TRBJ1-4; 8 bases align to TRBD1. The junction had 9 bases not matched to a gene; V was cut back by 4 bases and J by 7 bases. The CDR3 totals 15 residues. In germline, CDR1 is SGDLS, CDR2 YYNGEE. The CDR3, as DNA: TGTGCCAGCAGCCCGCGACAGGGGTGGAGTGAAAAACTGTTTTTT. It is translated as CASSPRQGWSEKLFF.

V and J are TRBV11-2 and TRBJ2-7; no clear D gene. The germline V and J ends were trimmed by 2 bases and 2 bases, with 4 bases remaining between them. Germline V gene data show CDR1 as SGHAT and CDR2 as FQNNGV. There are 12 residues in the CDR3. The CDR3 coding sequence is TGTGCCAGCAGCTTATCAACCTACGAGCAGTACTTC. Translated: CASSLSTYEQYF.